This T cell receptor beta chain was documented in a study of CD8 T cells in ankylosing spondylitis. One entry per CDR3 protein results from TCRdb running MiXCR on the 5' RACE reads. The table records roughly 120,000 distinct CDR3 sequences, roughly 13% of them present only once. Germline lookup yields CDR1 SQVTM and CDR2 ANQGSEA. Trimming took off 4 bases at V and 5 bases at J, with 21 bases between the two ends. The CDR3 extends over 15 amino acids. This clonotype was observed a handful of times. V usage is TRBV29-1 and J usage is TRBJ2-7; D is uncertain. The sequence derives from a female donor with ankylosing spondylitis or in good health (not recorded which). Sequencing used blood, either unsorted or a sorted T cell fraction (not recorded which). In DNA, the CDR3 is TGCAGCGTTGGTGGGGAAATCGGGTCGGTCCACGAGCAGTACTTC. Protein: CSVGGEIGSVHEQYF.